One T cell receptor beta chain is described in this entry. The CDR3 has 14 residues. V shed 4 bases and J 5 bases; nucleotides not matched to a gene: 6. CDR1 SGHDN and CDR2 FVKESK come from the germline V gene. Some clones are missing from TCRdb's copy, which holds only in-frame ones; the method was immunoSEQ multiplex PCR. The sample carries some 760,000 clones, approximately 83% recorded once. This record belongs to a study of shared T cell receptors in the human thymus. These records were also assigned to another study, of human thymus T cells. In that study: The people who donated were healthy Finnish babies having corrective surgery for congenital heart defects. Resections were taken during corrective heart surgery, and the thymus tissue came from these. Unrelated people showed highly overlapping thymic repertoires, related research reported.

The receptor was isolated from a girl less than two years old with a congenital heart defect. V gene TRBV14 combines with J gene TRBJ1-1, with 8 positions matching TRBD1. Sequenced: thymocytes. The CDR3 sequence: CASSPQGAETEAFF. In DNA, the CDR3 is TGTGCCAGCAGCCCCCAGGGGGCGGAAACTGAAGCTTTCTTT.